The 24 T cell receptor beta chains presented below share a single source sample, sequenced in a study of CD8 T cells in ankylosing spondylitis. One entry per CDR3 protein results from TCRdb running MiXCR on the 5' RACE reads. The top ten hold just under 3% of the sample, which has about 130,000 distinct CDR3 sequences, roughly 13% seen once. The sample was blood, either unsorted or a sorted T cell fraction (not recorded which). Every receptor here comes from a female donor with ankylosing spondylitis or in good health (not recorded which).

This clonotype occurred a few times. This chain links TRBV7-2 with TRBJ2-7; 9 positions agree with TRBD2. CDR1 is SGHTA and CDR2 is FQGNSA in the germline V gene. V dropped 4 bases and J dropped 2; count of bases not matched to a gene: 12. The CDR3 contains 17 residues. DNA for the CDR3: TGTGCCAGCAGCTCGCCCCTTGGCGGGGGGGCCCCCTACGAGCAGTACTTC. Translation: CASSSPLGGGAPYEQYF.

This chain uses TRBV9 with TRBJ1-5; D not resolved. CDR1 is SGDLS and CDR2 is YYNGEE in the germline V gene. V lost 3 bases and J lost 11, with 18 bases in between. This CDR3 is built from 14 residues. The CDR3: CASSEGPTQSAQHF. The CDR3 DNA reads TGTGCCAGCAGCGAAGGACCGACGCAATCAGCCCAGCATTTT.

Details on this clonotype: A single base separates this from a much larger clone, so it may be a read error. The gene calls are TRBV5-1 and TRBJ1-1, with a tentative D call TRBD1 (5 bases). Deletions cut 4 bases from V and 5 bases from J, with 21 bases between. This CDR3 contains 16 residues. Germline V gives CDR1 SGHRS, CDR2 YFSETQ. The CDR3 spells CASSEGLHQVKTEAFF. CDR3 DNA: TGCGCCAGCAGCGAGGGACTCCACCAGGTAAAGACTGAAGCTTTCTTT.

The chain combines TRBV6-1 with TRBJ2-1; D is tentatively TRBD1 or TRBD2 (5 bases each). V was cut by 6 bases and J by 3 bases, with 21 bases left in between. Per germline, CDR1 MNHNS and CDR2 SASEGT. The CDR3 runs to 17 residues. CDR3 loop: CASSQDGARTGYNEQFF. Written as DNA, the CDR3 is TGTGCCAGCAGCCAAGACGGGGCCAGAACTGGCTACAATGAGCAGTTCTTC.

This clonotype was detected many times. The V gene is TRBV28, the J gene TRBJ1-5; D unclear. With 8 bases removed from V and 7 bases from J, the gap between germline ends came to 12 bases. Germline lookup yields CDR1 MDHEN and CDR2 SYDVKM. The CDR3 consists of 12 residues. DNA for the CDR3: TGTGCCAGCGGGCCCGGGAGGCAGCCCCAGCATTTT. Encoded protein: CASGPGRQPQHF.

The rearrangement joins TRBV10-3 to TRBJ1-1; TRBD1 aligns across 9 bases. The CDR3 covers 14 residues. Losses at the gene ends were 3 bases for V and 6 bases for J; bases not matched to a gene: 5. CDR1 and CDR2 (germline): ENHRY, SYGVKD. Here the CDR3 reads CAISEYRGQAEAFF. The CDR3 DNA reads as TGTGCCATCAGTGAATACAGGGGGCAGGCTGAAGCTTTCTTT.

This clonotype was observed many times. This chain joins TRBV3-1 and TRBJ2-7; D not resolved. CDR3 size: 16 residues. The germline gives CDR1 LGHDT, CDR2 YNNKEL (reference sequence). V was shortened by 1 base and J by 0 bases, with 13 bases between the two germline ends. The CDR3 sequence: CASSQAYIMSSYEQYF. DNA for the CDR3: TGTGCCAGCAGCCAAGCTTATATTATGAGCTCCTACGAGCAGTACTTC.

This clonotype was recorded many times. The J gene is TRBJ2-5, the V gene TRBV19; no firm D call. From germline, CDR1 is LNHDA and CDR2 SQIVND (reference sequence). CDR3 length: 12 amino acids. Trimming shortened V by 5 bases and J by 2 bases, and 6 bases separated the two germline ends. The CDR3 bases are TGTGCCAGTAGTGGCCTGCAAGAGACCCAGTACTTC. Translation gives CASSGLQETQYF.

V gene TRBV2 combines with J gene TRBJ2-7; TRBD2 matches at 8 bases. CDR1 SNHLY and CDR2 FYNNEI come from the germline V gene. V dropped 8 bases and J dropped 7; count of bases not matched to a gene: 16. The CDR3 runs 15 residues. The CDR3 loop reads CASLSNPGGALEQYF. CDR3 sequence (DNA): TGTGCCAGCCTTTCCAACCCCGGGGGGGCCTTGGAGCAGTACTTC. Combining the CDR3 with reference TRBV2 and TRBJ2-7 gives the whole variable domain EPEVTQTPSHQVTQMGQEVILRCVPISNHLYFYWYRQILGQKVEFLVSFYNNEISEKSEIFDDQFSVERPDGSNFTLKIRSTKLEDSAMYFCASLSNPGGALEQYFGPGTRLTVT.

In this sample, this clonotype turned up many times. The DNA of the CDR3 is TGCGCCAGCAGCTACGACAGCCTGAACACTGAAGCTTTCTTT. Amino acids: CASSYDSLNTEAFF. The chain links TRBV5-1 to TRBJ1-1; the D gene is possibly TRBD1 (5 bases). This CDR3 region has 14 residues. Per the germline V gene, CDR1 is SGHRS and CDR2 is YFSETQ. The V and J ends lost 3 bases and 0 bases respectively, with 9 bases between them.

This clonotype was seen at least ten times. The V call is TRBV7-9, the J call TRBJ1-2, with TRBD1 matching over 7 bases. The J segment lost 5 bases and the V segment lost 2 bases, leaving 5 bases of the junction unmatched. Germline V CDR1 and CDR2: SEHNR, FQNEAQ (reference sequence). The CDR3 spans 14 residues. CDR3 sequence (DNA): TGTGCCAGCAGCTTACGGGACAGAGGGTATGGCTACACCTTC. The encoded protein is CASSLRDRGYGYTF. Filled out from reference TRBV7-9 and TRBJ1-2, the complete variable domain reads DTGVSQNPRHKITKRGQNVTFRCDPISEHNRLYWYRQTLGQGPEFLTYFQNEAQLEKSRLLSDRFSAERPKGSFSTLEIQRTEQGDSAMYLCASSLRDRGYGYTFGSGTRLTVV.

The J gene is TRBJ1-2, the V gene TRBV27; D remains ambiguous. This CDR3 region has 16 residues. The V and J ends lost 1 base and 4 bases respectively, with 16 bases between them. Germline V gene lookup returns CDR1 MNHEY and CDR2 SMNVEV (reference sequence). The CDR3 DNA reads as TGTGCCAGCAGTTTATTTGGGAGGGCCAAGGGCTATGGCTACACCTTC. Protein: CASSLFGRAKGYGYTF.

The sample holds a few counts of this clonotype. The chain uses TRBV5-1 and TRBJ1-1; D may be TRBD1 (6 bases). The CDR3 sequence is 16 residues long. V dropped 2 bases and J dropped 3 bases, with 17 bases sitting between them. Per the germline V gene, CDR1 is SGHRS and CDR2 is YFSETQ. The CDR3 DNA follows: TGCGCCAGCAGCTTCCTTTCCTCCCAGGGGCACACTGAAGCTTTCTTT. Its translation is CASSFLSSQGHTEAFF.

About this clonotype itself: A much larger clone differs by one base, so this may be a read error. This chain links TRBV5-1 with TRBJ1-1; unclear D gene. CDR3 length equals 14 residues. CDR1 is SGHRS and CDR2 is YFSETQ in the germline V gene. The CDR3 is CASSLASGNAEAFF. The CDR3 nucleotides are TGCGCCAGCAGCTTGGCCTCGGGGAACGCTGAAGCTTTCTTT.

This clonotype was detected ten times or more. The chain has TRBV12-3 or TRBV12-4 and TRBJ1-1, with D tentatively TRBD1 (6 bases). The CDR3 spans 14 residues. Trimming took 1 base from V and 7 from J, leaving 13 bases between them. CDR3 amino acids: CASSLVGGPGEAFF. CDR3 bases: TGTGCCAGCAGTTTAGTTGGGGGGCCGGGTGAAGCTTTCTTT.

The gene calls are TRBV12-3 or TRBV12-4 and TRBJ2-3; maybe TRBD1 (6 bases). Deletions cut 3 bases from V and 4 bases from J, with 14 bases between. This CDR3 has 15 amino acids. The CDR3 here is CASSFTRGNADTQYF. CDR3 DNA sequence: TGTGCCAGCAGTTTCACCAGGGGAAATGCAGATACGCAGTATTTT.

There are a few counts of this clonotype. V and J are TRBV7-9 and TRBJ2-7; tentative D call: TRBD2 (5 bases). CDR3 length: 13 residues. V dropped 4 bases and J dropped 2 bases, with 9 bases sitting between them. The germline gives CDR1 SEHNR, CDR2 FQNEAQ (reference sequence). CDR3 coding DNA: TGTGCCAGCAGCTACACGGGGACCTACGAGCAGTACTTC. This codes for CASSYTGTYEQYF.

This clonotype has more than one count but fewer than ten. The chain joins TRBV7-2 to TRBJ2-1; 12 nucleotides agree with TRBD2. This CDR3 is 15 amino acids long. CDR1 and CDR2 (germline): SGHTA, FQGNSA. V lost 3 bases and J lost 10; bases outside the gene matches: 7. The CDR3 DNA sequence: TGTGCCAGCAGCTTTCCTAGCGGGGGGGCCCGGGAGCAGTTCTTC. Its protein is CASSFPSGGAREQFF. Full variable domain (outside the CDR3, taken from reference TRBV7-2 and TRBJ2-1): GAGVSQSPSNKVTEKGKDVELRCDPISGHTALYWYRQSLGQGLEFLIYFQGNSAPDKSGLPSDRFSAERTGGSVSTLTIQRTQQEDSAVYLCASSFPSGGAREQFFGPGTRLTVL.

The genes are TRBV20-1 and TRBJ2-1; perhaps TRBD2 as D (5 bases). The CDR3 extends over 14 amino acids. Germline CDR1 and CDR2: DFQATT and SNEGSKA (reference sequence). V was cut by 5 bases and J by 1 base, with 12 bases left in between. The CDR3 bases are TGCAGTGCTCCCCCCGAGGGTTCCTACAATGAGCAGTTCTTC. Amino acid sequence: CSAPPEGSYNEQFF.

The gene calls are TRBV5-5 and TRBJ2-2, with D tentatively TRBD1 (5 bases). The germline CDR1 and CDR2 sequences are SGHKS and YYEKEE (reference sequence). The V gene lost 4 bases and the J gene lost 1 base, with 8 bases spanning the gap. The CDR3 covers 14 residues. Written as DNA, the CDR3 is TGTGCCAGCAGCGCCGGACAGAACACCGGGGAGCTGTTTTTT. Protein product: CASSAGQNTGELFF.

The chain carries TRBV18 and TRBJ1-2; D is ambiguous. This CDR3 is built from 14 residues. Trimming shortened V by 6 bases and J by 7 bases, and 18 bases separated the two germline ends. Per germline, CDR1 KGHSH and CDR2 LQKENI. CDR3 region: CASSRSMDLGGYTF. DNA of the CDR3: TGTGCCAGCTCGCGGTCTATGGATTTAGGTGGCTACACCTTC.

At least ten counts were recorded for this clonotype. The rearrangement joins TRBV12-3 or TRBV12-4 to TRBJ2-1; TRBD2 might be the D (5 bases). The CDR3 spans 12 residues. V lost 3 bases to trimming and J lost 8 bases, with 8 bases between them. CDR3 nucleotide sequence: TGTGCCAGCAGTTTCCTAGCCCATGAGCAGTTCTTC. This encodes CASSFLAHEQFF.

This clonotype came up a few times. The CDR3 reads CASSVMDREYF. The CDR3 DNA reads as TGTGCCAGCAGTGTGATGGATCGCGAGTATTTT. The V gene is TRBV2, the J gene TRBJ2-3, with unresolved D. The CDR3 sequence is 11 residues long. Germline CDR1 and CDR2: SNHLY and FYNNEI. V lost 4 bases to trimming and J lost 13 bases, with 12 bases between them.

This clonotype was detected ten times or more. This chain connects TRBV4-1 to TRBJ2-3; TRBD2 agrees at 9 bases. CDR1 is MGHRA, CDR2 YSYEKL, per germline. The CDR3 consists of 19 residues. V lost 0 bases, J lost 4 bases, and 14 bases stayed unmatched. The CDR3 bases are TGCGCCAGCAGCCAAGAGTTGGGTTCGAGCGGGAGGAGGGCAGATACGCAGTATTTT. It codes for CASSQELGSSGRRADTQYF.